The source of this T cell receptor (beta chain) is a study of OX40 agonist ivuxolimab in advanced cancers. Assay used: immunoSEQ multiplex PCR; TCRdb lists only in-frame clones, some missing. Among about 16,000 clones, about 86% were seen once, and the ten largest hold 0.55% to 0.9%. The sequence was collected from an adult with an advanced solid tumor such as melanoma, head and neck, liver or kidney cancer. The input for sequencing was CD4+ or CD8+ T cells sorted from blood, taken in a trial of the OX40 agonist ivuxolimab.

CDR3 nucleotides: TGCGCCAGCAGCTTGGTGCCCACAGGGTTTAGCTCCTACGAGCAGTACTTC. Encoded protein: CASSLVPTGFSSYEQYF. The chain employs TRBV5-1 and TRBJ2-7, with a tentative D call TRBD1 (6 bases). CDR1 and CDR2 from the germline V gene are SGHRS and YFSETQ. V was trimmed by 0 bases and J by 0 bases, leaving 16 bases between them. The CDR3 runs to 17 residues.